The 19 T cell receptor beta chains below were found in one sample sequenced in a study of blood T cell repertoires in COVID-19. Sequencing used immunoSEQ multiplex PCR; TCRdb keeps in-frame clones, though not all of them. The sample holds around 380,000 clones, 70% to 85% seen once. The specimen sequenced was peripheral blood. Receptors were obtained from a human donor with acute or convalescent COVID-19. The donor label of this sample is uncertain.

This sequence joins TRBV5-1 and TRBJ1-2; 8 bases line up with TRBD1. After removal of 2 bases from V and 4 bases from J, the junction contained 4 bases not matched to a gene. CDR3 length: 14 residues. CDR1 is SGHRS and CDR2 is YFSETQ in the germline V gene. The CDR3 spells CASSFEDRVYGYTF. The CDR3 nucleotides read TGCGCCAGCAGCTTCGAGGACAGGGTCTATGGCTACACCTTC.

The V call is TRBV7-9, the J call TRBJ1-2, with D possibly matching TRBD1 (6 bases). Germline V lookup: CDR1 SEHNR, CDR2 FQNEAQ (reference sequence). Trimming stripped 2 bases from V and 4 bases from J, with 17 bases between. The CDR3 spans 16 residues. The CDR3 nucleotides read TGTGCCAGCAGCTTAAGCGGGGTAGACAGGTCCTATGGCTACACCTTC. Its protein is CASSLSGVDRSYGYTF.

CDR3 DNA sequence: TGTGCCAGCAGCTCCAGGACAGGGATAATGAACACTGAAGCTTTCTTT. This translates into CASSSRTGIMNTEAFF. The rearrangement joins TRBV5-5 to TRBJ1-1, with 8 bases fitting TRBD1. Looked up from germline, CDR1 is SGHKS and CDR2 is YYEKEE (reference sequence). This CDR3 spans 16 amino acids. Trimming cost V 3 bases and J 0 bases; bases outside gene matches: 7.

The chain is built from TRBV6-1 and TRBJ1-2, with D perhaps TRBD1 (5 bases). Per the germline V gene, CDR1 is MNHNS and CDR2 is SASEGT. The CDR3 consists of 16 residues. V was trimmed by 1 base and J by 8 bases, leaving 20 bases between them. CDR3 in amino acids: CASSEGSIRVPYGYTF. The CDR3 bases are TGTGCCAGCAGTGAAGGAAGTATCAGGGTACCTTACGGCTACACCTTC.

This sequence joins TRBV7-6 and TRBJ2-4; TRBD2 is a possible D gene (5 bases). Trimming stripped 0 bases from V and 0 bases from J, with 15 bases between. CDR3 length: 18 residues. The germline CDR1 and CDR2 sequences are SGHVS and FNYEAQ. The CDR3 here is CASSLARASRLAKNIQYF. In nucleotides, the CDR3 is TGTGCCAGCAGCTTAGCGAGGGCTAGCAGACTAGCCAAAAACATTCAGTACTTC.

V and J are TRBV6-5 and TRBJ1-1, with D maybe TRBD1 (6 bases). The CDR3 is 13 amino acids. Germline assignment: CDR1 MNHEY and CDR2 SVGAGI. The V and J ends lost 0 bases and 9 bases respectively, with 11 bases between them. The CDR3 spells CASSYSDRTQAFF. CDR3 sequence (DNA): TGTGCCAGCAGTTACTCAGACAGGACCCAAGCTTTCTTT.

The chain joins TRBV11-2 to TRBJ1-1; the match to TRBD1 covers 8 bases. CDR1 SGHAT and CDR2 FQNNGV come from the germline V gene. V gave up 11 bases and J gave up 0 bases; unmatched junction bases: 11. The CDR3 extends over 15 amino acids. CDR3 amino acids: CAAGRGRLVNTEAFF. The CDR3 DNA is TGTGCCGCCGGCAGGGGGCGCTTGGTGAACACTGAAGCTTTCTTT.

The V call is TRBV29-1, the J call TRBJ2-5, with no clear D. The CDR3 is made up of 13 amino acids. Germline V gene data show CDR1 as SQVTM and CDR2 as ANQGSEA. V gave up 1 base and J gave up 1 base, with 7 bases separating them. CDR3: CSVEARFQETQYF. CDR3 nucleotide sequence: TGCAGCGTTGAAGCCCGGTTCCAAGAGACCCAGTACTTC.

This clone was seen a single time. This rearrangement joins TRBV6-1 to TRBJ1-2, with TRBD1 matching over 7 bases. CDR1 is MNHNS, CDR2 SASEGT, per germline. The CDR3 has 13 residues. After removal of 1 base from V and 8 bases from J, the junction contained 4 bases not matched to a gene. CDR3 residues: CASSEVRGSGYTF. DNA for the CDR3: TGTGCCAGCAGTGAAGTCAGGGGGAGCGGCTACACCTTC.

The V and J genes are TRBV19 and TRBJ2-1; the match to TRBD2 covers 10 bases. This CDR3 is built from 15 residues. The germline V gene has CDR1 LNHDA and CDR2 SQIVND (reference sequence). The V segment lost 6 bases and the J segment 4 bases; nucleotides outside the gene matches: 6. Written as DNA, the CDR3 is TGTGCCAGTAGCGACTCTAGCGGGGGATACAATGAGCAGTTCTTC. This encodes CASSDSSGGYNEQFF.

This chain connects TRBV10-1 to TRBJ2-1; TRBD2 agrees at 10 bases. The CDR3 runs to 13 residues. Per the germline V gene, CDR1 is WNHNN and CDR2 is SYGVQD (reference sequence). Trimming cost V 3 bases and J 11 bases; bases outside gene matches: 4. The CDR3 sequence is CASSEASGRKQFF. DNA of the CDR3: TGCGCCAGCAGTGAAGCTAGCGGGAGAAAGCAGTTCTTC.

This clone has a single count. The CDR3 reads CASSRLPGGGRNSPLHF. The DNA of the CDR3 is TGTGCCAGCAGTCGACTACCTGGGGGCGGACGTAATTCACCCCTCCACTTT. The chain is built from TRBV6-6 and TRBJ1-6; D is perhaps TRBD1 (6 bases). CDR3 length: 17 amino acids. Germline values: CDR1 MNHNY, CDR2 SVGAGI (reference sequence). The V end lost 5 bases, the J end lost 6 bases, and 20 bases lay between the germline ends.

This chain joins TRBV10-3 and TRBJ2-2; a possible D gene is TRBD2 (7 bases). The CDR3 runs 15 residues. V dropped 6 bases and J dropped 6 bases, with 17 bases sitting between them. Germline CDR1 reads ENHRY; CDR2 reads SYGVKD. CDR3 in DNA: TGTGCCATCAGCGCACGGGGGGCGCCGGCCGGGGAGCTGTTTTTT. It yields the protein CAISARGAPAGELFF.

This chain uses TRBV28 with TRBJ1-3; 9 bases are a match to TRBD1. The ends lost 5 bases at V and 7 bases at J; junction bases unmatched: 12. The germline gives CDR1 MDHEN, CDR2 SYDVKM. The CDR3 consists of 16 residues. CDR3 in DNA: TGTGCCAGCAGTCACCGGGACAGGGTTTGGCGGAACACCATATATTTT. It translates to CASSHRDRVWRNTIYF.

V and J are TRBV5-1 and TRBJ2-3; D is perhaps TRBD1 (5 bases). CDR1 and CDR2 from the germline V gene are SGHRS and YFSETQ. The CDR3 length is 14 residues. With 1 base removed from V and 4 bases from J, the gap between germline ends came to 10 bases. CDR3 bases: TGCGCCAGCAGCTTGAGTGGGGCCTCAGATACGCAGTATTTT. Residues: CASSLSGASDTQYF.

This chain uses TRBV29-1 with TRBJ2-5; TRBD2 matches at 13 bases. The ends lost 6 bases at V and 0 bases at J; junction bases unmatched: 19. In germline, CDR1 is SQVTM, CDR2 ANQGSEA. This CDR3 is built from 20 residues. This CDR3 is CSVSRGRTSGRGGHQETQYF. CDR3 sequence (DNA): TGCAGCGTCTCCAGGGGGAGGACTAGCGGGAGAGGGGGGCACCAAGAGACCCAGTACTTC.

The chain has TRBV5-1 and TRBJ2-7; D call uncertain. This CDR3 comprises 14 residues. The V gene's germline CDR1 is SGHRS and CDR2 YFSETQ. V lost 7 bases and J lost 3, with 17 bases in between. The CDR3 bases are TGCGCCAGCGCCGTGGGCAGGCACGTCTACGAGCAGTACTTC. Encoded protein: CASAVGRHVYEQYF.

This rearrangement joins TRBV6-8 to TRBJ2-5; 12 nucleotides align to TRBD2. Germline V CDR1 and CDR2: MNHGY, SAAAGT. V lost 0 bases and J lost 5; bases outside the gene matches: 22. CDR3 size: 22 residues. The CDR3 DNA follows: TGTGCCAGCAGTTACTCCCTCGGACAGAGTATAACTAGCGGGGGGCCCGGGGAGACCCAGTACTTC. It encodes CASSYSLGQSITSGGPGETQYF.

This rearrangement joins TRBV9 to TRBJ2-1; 8 nucleotides align to TRBD1. Trimming at V came to 2 bases and at J to 6 bases, leaving 10 bases not matched to a gene. This CDR3 contains 16 residues. Germline CDR1 SGDLS, CDR2 YYNGEE. Here the CDR3 DNA reads TGTGCCAGCAGCGTCTTTCCCGGGACAGGTATCAATGAGCAGTTCTTC. It translates to CASSVFPGTGINEQFF. Full variable domain (rest looked up from reference TRBV9 and TRBJ2-1): DSGVTQTPKHLITATGQRVTLRCSPRSGDLSVYWYQQSLDQGLQFLIQYYNGEERAKGNILERFSAQQFPDLHSELNLSSLELGDSALYFCASSVFPGTGINEQFFGPGTRLTVL.